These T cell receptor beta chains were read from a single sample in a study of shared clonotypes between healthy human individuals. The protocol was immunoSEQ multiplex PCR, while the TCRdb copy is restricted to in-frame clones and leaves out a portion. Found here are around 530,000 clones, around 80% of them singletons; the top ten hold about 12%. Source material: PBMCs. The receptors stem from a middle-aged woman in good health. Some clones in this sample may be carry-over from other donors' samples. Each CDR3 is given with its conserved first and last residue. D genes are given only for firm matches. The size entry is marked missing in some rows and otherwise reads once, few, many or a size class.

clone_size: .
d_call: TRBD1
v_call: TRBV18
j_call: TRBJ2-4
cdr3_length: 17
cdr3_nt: TGTGCCAGCTCACCGACCATTCCTACAGGGGGCGAAAACATTCAGTACTTC
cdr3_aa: CASSPTIPTGGENIQYF

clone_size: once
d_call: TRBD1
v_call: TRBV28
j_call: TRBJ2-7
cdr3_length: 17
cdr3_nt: TGTGCCAGCAGTTTATTGCTTGCGGGACAGGGGTCCGGGGAGCAGTACTTC
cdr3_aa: CASSLLLAGQGSGEQYF

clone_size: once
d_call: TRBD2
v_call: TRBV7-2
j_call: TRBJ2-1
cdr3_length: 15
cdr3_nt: TGTGCCAGCAGCCTGACTAGCGGGAGTTGGGATGAGCAGTTCTTC
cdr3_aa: CASSLTSGSWDEQFF

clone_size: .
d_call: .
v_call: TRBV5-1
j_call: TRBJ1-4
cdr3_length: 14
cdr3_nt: TGCGCCAGCAGCTTGGGTGGTTTCGATGAAAAACTGTTTTTT
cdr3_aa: CASSLGGFDEKLFF

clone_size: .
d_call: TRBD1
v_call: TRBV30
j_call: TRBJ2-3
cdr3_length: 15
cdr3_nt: TGTGCCTGGAGCATTGGCACTCGGGGACAGCGTACGCAGTATTTT
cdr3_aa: CAWSIGTRGQRTQYF

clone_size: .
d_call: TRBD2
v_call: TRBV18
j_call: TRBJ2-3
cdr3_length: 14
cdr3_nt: TGTGCCAGCACGGGCCAGCGGGAGACAGATACGCAGTATTTT
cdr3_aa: CASTGQRETDTQYF

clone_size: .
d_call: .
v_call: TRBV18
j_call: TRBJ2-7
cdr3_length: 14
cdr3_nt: TGTGCCAGCTCACCGACAGTGGGCTCCTACGAGCAGTACTTC
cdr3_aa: CASSPTVGSYEQYF

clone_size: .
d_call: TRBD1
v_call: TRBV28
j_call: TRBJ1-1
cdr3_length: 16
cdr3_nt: TGTGCCAGCAGCCTCCTTCCGGGACAGGGGGCCCCTGAAGCTTTCTTT
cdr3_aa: CASSLLPGQGAPEAFF

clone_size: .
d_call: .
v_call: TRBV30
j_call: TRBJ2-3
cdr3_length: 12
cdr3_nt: TGTGCCTGGAGTCCCCCGACAGATACGCAGTATTTT
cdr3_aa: CAWSPPTDTQYF

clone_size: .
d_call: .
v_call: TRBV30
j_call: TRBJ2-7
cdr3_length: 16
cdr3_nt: TGTGCCGCCTCGACAGGTCTAACCTCTAATCCCTACGAGCAGTACTTC
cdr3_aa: CAASTGLTSNPYEQYF

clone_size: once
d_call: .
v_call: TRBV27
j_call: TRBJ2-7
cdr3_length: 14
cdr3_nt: TGTGCCAGCAGTTTAAGAGGGAGCGACGGGGAGCAGTACTTC
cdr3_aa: CASSLRGSDGEQYF

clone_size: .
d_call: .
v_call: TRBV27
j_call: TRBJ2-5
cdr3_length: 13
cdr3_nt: TGTGCCAGCAGTTTAAACCCTAAAGAGACCCAGTACTTC
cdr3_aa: CASSLNPKETQYF

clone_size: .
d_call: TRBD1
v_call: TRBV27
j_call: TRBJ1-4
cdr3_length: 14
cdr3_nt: TGTGCCAGCAGAAAGACAGGGTGGAGTGAAAAACTGTTTTTT
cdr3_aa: CASRKTGWSEKLFF

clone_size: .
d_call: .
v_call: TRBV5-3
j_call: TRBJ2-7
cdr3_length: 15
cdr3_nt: TGTGCCAGCAGCTTAGGCGGGGCGAGCTCCTACGAGCAGTACTTC
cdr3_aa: CASSLGGASSYEQYF

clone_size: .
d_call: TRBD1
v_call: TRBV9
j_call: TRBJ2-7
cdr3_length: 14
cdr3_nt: TGTGCCAGCAGCGCGACAGGGGGCGACCGGGAGCAGTACTTC
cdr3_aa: CASSATGGDREQYF

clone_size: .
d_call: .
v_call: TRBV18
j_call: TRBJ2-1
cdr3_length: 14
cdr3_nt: TGTGCCAGCTCACCAGAGACAGCCTACAATGAGCAGTTCTTC
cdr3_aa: CASSPETAYNEQFF

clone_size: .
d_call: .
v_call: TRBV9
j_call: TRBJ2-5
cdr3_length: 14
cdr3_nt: TGTGCCAGCAGCGTAGGGACTATTCAAGAGACCCAGTACTTC
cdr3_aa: CASSVGTIQETQYF

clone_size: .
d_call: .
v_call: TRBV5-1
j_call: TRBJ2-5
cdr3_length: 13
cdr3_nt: TGCGCCAGCAGCTCGGACAGAGGAGAGACCCAGTACTTC
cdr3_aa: CASSSDRGETQYF

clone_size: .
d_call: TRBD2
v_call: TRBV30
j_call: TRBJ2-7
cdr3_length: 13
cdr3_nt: TGTGCCTGGAGGAAACTAGCGGGGTACGAGCAGTACTTC
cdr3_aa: CAWRKLAGYEQYF

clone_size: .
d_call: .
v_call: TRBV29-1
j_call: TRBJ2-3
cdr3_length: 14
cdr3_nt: TGCAGCGTGGCCCGGGACCTAAACACAGATACGCAGTATTTT
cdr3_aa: CSVARDLNTDTQYF

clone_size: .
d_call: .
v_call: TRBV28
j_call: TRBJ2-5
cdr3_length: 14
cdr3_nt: TGTGCCAGCAGTTTGGGGGGCATGGGGGGAGAGCAGTACTTC
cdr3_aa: CASSLGGMGGEQYF

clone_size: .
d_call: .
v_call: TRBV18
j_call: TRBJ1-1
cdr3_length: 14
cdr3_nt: TGTGCCAGCTCACCACGTGATAGTAACACTGAAGCTTTCTTT
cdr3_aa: CASSPRDSNTEAFF

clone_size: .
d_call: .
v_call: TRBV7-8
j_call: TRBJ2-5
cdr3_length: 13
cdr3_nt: TGTGCCAGCAATGACGGCGGTGGAAAGACCCAGTACTTC
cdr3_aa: CASNDGGGKTQYF

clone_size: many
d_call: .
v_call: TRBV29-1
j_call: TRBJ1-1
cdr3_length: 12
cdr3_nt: TGCAGCGTTGGCAGCGGGAACACTGAAGCTTTCTTT
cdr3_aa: CSVGSGNTEAFF

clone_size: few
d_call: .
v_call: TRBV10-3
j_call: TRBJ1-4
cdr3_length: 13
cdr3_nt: TGTGCCATCAGTGAGGGCGATAATGAAAAACTGTTTTTT
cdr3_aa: CAISEGDNEKLFF

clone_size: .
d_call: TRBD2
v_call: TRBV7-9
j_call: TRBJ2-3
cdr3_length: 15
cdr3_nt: TGTGCCAGCAGCCGAGCGGGAGTAAGCACAGATACGCAGTATTTT
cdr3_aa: CASSRAGVSTDTQYF

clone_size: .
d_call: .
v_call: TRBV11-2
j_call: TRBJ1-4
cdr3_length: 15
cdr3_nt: TGTGCCAGCAGCTTATCAGGGGCAAGGGATGAAAAACTGTTTTTT
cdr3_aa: CASSLSGARDEKLFF

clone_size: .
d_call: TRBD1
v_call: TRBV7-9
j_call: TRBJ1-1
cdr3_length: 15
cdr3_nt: TGTGCCAGCAGTCCGTGGACAGGAAAATACACTGAAGCTTTCTTT
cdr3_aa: CASSPWTGKYTEAFF

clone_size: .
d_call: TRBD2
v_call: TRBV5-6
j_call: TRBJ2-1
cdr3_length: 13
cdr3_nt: TGTGCCAGCAGCTTGCGTCCGAGCGGGAGGGAGTTCTTC
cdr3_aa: CASSLRPSGREFF

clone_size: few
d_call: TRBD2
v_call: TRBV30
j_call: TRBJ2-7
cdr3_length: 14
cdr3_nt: TGTGCCTGGAGTGTAGGCGGGAGCTCCCACGAGCAGTACTTC
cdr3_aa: CAWSVGGSSHEQYF

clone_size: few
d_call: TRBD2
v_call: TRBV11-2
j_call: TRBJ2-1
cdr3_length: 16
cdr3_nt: TGTGCCAGCAGCTTAAGAGCGGGAGGTCAATACAATGAGCAGTTCTTC
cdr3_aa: CASSLRAGGQYNEQFF